The 22 T cell receptor beta chains given below trace back to one sample, sequenced in a study of regulatory T cells in long-lasting Graves disease. Sample time point: newly diagnosed GD, antithyroid drugs for less than 3 months. Researchers made the TCR library from RNA that was extracted from PBMCs. For TCR beta, libraries came from iRepertoire HTBI primers and Arm-PCR of CDR3 regions. TCRdb re-derived calls from the multiplex PCR reads in MiXCR, one entry per CDR3 protein. The sample carries 500,000 or so distinct CDR3 sequences, 15% to 20% recorded once. This same sample was also taken into another study, of T cells in Graves' hyperthyroidism and ophthalmopathy.

The sequencing here drew on peripheral blood mononuclear cells (PBMCs), taken at new diagnosis, from a patient treated with antithyroid drugs. The receptors derive from a middle-aged man with Graves disease.

The rearrangement joins TRBV28 to TRBJ1-1, with 8 positions matching TRBD1. With 5 bases clipped from V and 1 base from J, the junction kept 6 bases outside the gene matches. CDR3 size: 15 residues. Germline V gene data show CDR1 as MDHEN and CDR2 as SYDVKM. CDR3 sequence: CASSVTGGGNTEAFF. CDR3 in DNA: TGTGCCAGCAGTGTCACAGGGGGGGGGAACACTGAAGCTTTCTTT.

This clonotype has a count of ten or more. The chain joins TRBV28 to TRBJ1-2; D might be TRBD1 (5 bases). Germline V gives CDR1 MDHEN, CDR2 SYDVKM. V lost 1 base and J lost 8, with 20 bases in between. The CDR3 covers 16 residues. DNA for the CDR3: TGTGCCAGCAGTTTATCCCCGAGGGGTTGGGGTGAAGGCTACACCTTC. Translation gives CASSLSPRGWGEGYTF.

This clonotype was observed many times. The junction and the germline gene differ at one end; a read error may be behind it. The chain links TRBV12-3 or TRBV12-4 to TRBJ2-2; 11 nucleotides line up with TRBD1. This CDR3 region has 15 residues. DNA for the CDR3: TGCGCCAGCAGCACAGGACAGGGGGCAACCGGGGAGCTGTTTTTT. Translation: CASSTGQGATGELFF.

The chain couples TRBV5-4 to TRBJ1-1, with D perhaps TRBD1 (6 bases). Germline assignment: CDR1 SGHNT and CDR2 YYREEE (reference sequence). The length of the CDR3 is 16 residues. V lost 2 bases to trimming and J lost 0 bases, with 14 bases between them. CDR3 sequence (DNA): TGTGCCAGCAGCTTCCCTGGGGGCGGGATGAACACTGAAGCTTTCTTT. Amino acid sequence: CASSFPGGGMNTEAFF.

This chain uses TRBV6-2 or TRBV6-3 with TRBJ2-7, with D possibly called TRBD1 or TRBD2 (5 bases each). Germline-derived CDR1 and CDR2 are MNHEY and SVGEGT. V was cut by 10 bases and J by 1 base, with 11 bases left in between. The CDR3 runs 12 residues. The CDR3 nucleotides read TGTGCCACCAGAGGGGAGTCCTACGAGCAGTACTTC. As protein: CATRGESYEQYF.

This clonotype was seen ten or more times. The genes are TRBV30 and TRBJ1-6; D might be TRBD1 (6 bases). CDR3 size: 14 residues. Trimming removed 1 base at V and 5 bases at J, with 9 bases between. Germline CDR1 GTSNPN, CDR2 SVGIG (reference sequence). For the CDR3, the DNA is TGTGCCTGGAGTGGGACAGCGAATAATTCACCCCTCCACTTT. Amino acid sequence: CAWSGTANNSPLHF.

The rearrangement uses TRBV19 and TRBJ2-2; D might be TRBD1 or TRBD2, each matching 5 bases. CDR1 is LNHDA, CDR2 SQIVND, per germline (reference sequence). The CDR3 loop spans 13 amino acids. Trimming left V 7 bases short and J 3 bases short, with 9 bases between. The CDR3: CASKGTDTGELFF. As DNA, the CDR3 is TGTGCCAGTAAAGGGACGGACACCGGGGAGCTGTTTTTT. The full variable domain, completed using reference TRBV19 and TRBJ2-2, is DGGITQSPKYLFRKEGQNVTLSCEQNLNHDAMYWYRQDPGQGLRLIYYSQIVNDFQKGDIAEGYSVSREKKESFPLTVTSAQKNPTAFYLCASKGTDTGELFFGEGSRLTVL.

This clonotype was seen many times. The chain links TRBV28 to TRBJ2-1, with 13 nucleotides matching TRBD2. Germline V gene sequence: CDR1 MDHEN, CDR2 SYDVKM. The CDR3 has 19 residues. V shed 6 bases, J shed 0 bases, and the junction held 11 bases outside the gene matches. The CDR3 is CASSSWTSGRVSSYNEQFF. The CDR3 DNA reads TGTGCCAGCAGCTCTTGGACTAGCGGGAGAGTCAGCTCCTACAATGAGCAGTTCTTC. The full variable domain, its missing parts supplied by reference TRBV28 and TRBJ2-1, is DVKVTQSSRYLVKRTGEKVFLECVQDMDHENMFWYRQDPGLGLRLIYFSYDVKMKEKGDIPEGYSVSREKKERFSLILESASTNQTSMYLCASSSWTSGRVSSYNEQFFGPGTRLTVL.

This chain connects TRBV10-3 to TRBJ2-6, with no clear D. CDR1 is ENHRY and CDR2 is SYGVKD in the germline V gene. The CDR3 sequence is 16 residues long. The germline V and J ends were trimmed by 3 bases and 0 bases, with 9 bases remaining between them. The CDR3 loop is CAISDEVFSGANVLTF. The CDR3 DNA sequence: TGTGCCATCAGTGACGAGGTGTTCTCTGGGGCCAACGTCCTGACTTTC.

The chain has TRBV6-1 and TRBJ2-7; no definite D call. Germline loops: CDR1 MNHNS, CDR2 SASEGT. Trimming removed 5 bases from V and 0 bases from J, with 11 bases in between. This CDR3 comprises 14 residues. CDR3 nucleotide sequence: TGTGCCAGCAGTCCCAGGCAGAGCTCCTACGAGCAGTACGTC. As protein: CASSPRQSSYEQYV.

The genes are TRBV27 and TRBJ2-7; 9 nucleotides align to TRBD1. Germline CDR1 reads MNHEY; CDR2 reads SMNVEV (reference sequence). This CDR3 comprises 15 residues. The ends lost 0 bases at V and 4 bases at J; junction bases unmatched: 4. The CDR3 is CASSLSRQGDYEQYF. The CDR3 coding sequence is TGTGCCAGCAGTTTATCAAGACAGGGGGATTACGAGCAGTACTTC.

This rearrangement joins TRBV5-1 to TRBJ1-3; D is ambiguous. The germline V and J ends were trimmed by 4 bases and 0 bases, with 14 bases remaining between them. The CDR3 has 16 residues. The germline CDR1 and CDR2 sequences are SGHRS and YFSETQ. The CDR3 coding sequence is TGCGCCAGCAGCCTTGGACTTATGCTCTCTGGAAACACCATATATTTT. This codes for CASSLGLMLSGNTIYF.

As regards this clonotype: The CDR3 does not close with the conserved phenylalanine or tryptophan, likely indicating a read error. The DNA is omitted, as the CDR3 cannot be located on it reliably, and the CDR3 follows TCRdb's listing. The chain employs TRBV28 and TRBJ1-2. The germline CDR1 and CDR2 sequences are MDHEN and SYDVKM. The CDR3 spans 12 residues, counting both ends. The CDR3: CACSTNPQVGTL.

The chain is built from TRBV4-2 and TRBJ2-5; D is unresolved. The CDR3 loop spans 15 amino acids. Trimming took 1 base from V and 2 from J, leaving 11 bases between them. Per the germline V gene, CDR1 is LGHNA and CDR2 is YNFKEQ. CDR3 residues: CASSQAEGLQETQYF. In DNA form, the CDR3 reads TGTGCCAGCAGCCAAGCTGAAGGTTTGCAAGAGACCCAGTACTTC.

The chain is built from TRBV6-2 or TRBV6-3 and TRBJ2-2; the D gene is possibly TRBD2 (5 bases). Trimming removed 4 bases from V and 0 bases from J, with 15 bases in between. Per the germline V gene, CDR1 is MNHEY and CDR2 is SVGEGT. This CDR3 has 17 residues. CDR3 sequence: CASSSSTTSSNTGELFF. CDR3 in DNA: TGTGCCAGCAGTTCCTCGACAACTAGTTCGAACACCGGGGAGCTGTTTTTT.

This clonotype was seen ten or more times. V gene TRBV11-1 combines with J gene TRBJ2-1, with 11 bases fitting TRBD2. Looked up from germline, CDR1 is SGHAT and CDR2 is FQDESV (reference sequence). The junction had 10 bases not matched to a gene; V was cut back by 1 base and J by 8 bases. This CDR3 has 17 amino acids. The CDR3 coding sequence is TGTGCCAGCAGCTTAGGCGGGACTAGCGGAGCAGCCGATGAGCAGTTCTTC. Protein: CASSLGGTSGAADEQFF. Looking up the rest from reference TRBV11-1 and TRBJ2-1 gives the full variable domain: EAEVAQSPRYKITEKSQAVAFWCDPISGHATLYWYRQILGQGPELLVQFQDESVVDDSQLPKDRFSAERLKGVDSTLKIQPAELGDSAMYLCASSLGGTSGAADEQFFGPGTRLTVL.

This clonotype was counted ten times or more. This chain uses TRBV11-1 with TRBJ2-1; tentative D call: TRBD2 (6 bases). V lost 3 bases to trimming and J lost 0 bases, with 12 bases between them. Germline lookup yields CDR1 SGHAT and CDR2 FQDESV (reference sequence). The CDR3 length is 16 residues. The CDR3 DNA sequence: TGTGCCAGCAGCTTCCTAACGGGAGTCTCCTACAATGAGCAGTTCTTC. Its protein product is CASSFLTGVSYNEQFF. The variable domain in full, completed from reference TRBV11-1 and TRBJ2-1, reads EAEVAQSPRYKITEKSQAVAFWCDPISGHATLYWYRQILGQGPELLVQFQDESVVDDSQLPKDRFSAERLKGVDSTLKIQPAELGDSAMYLCASSFLTGVSYNEQFFGPGTRLTVL.

The V gene is TRBV28, the J gene TRBJ2-6, with 7 bases aligning to TRBD1. Germline assignment: CDR1 MDHEN and CDR2 SYDVKM. Germline trimming cut 5 bases from V and 4 bases from J; bases unmatched to any gene: 5. CDR3 length: 15 residues. The CDR3 DNA is TGTGCCAGCAGTCCTACAGGGGTCGGGGCCAACGTCCTGACTTTC. Protein product: CASSPTGVGANVLTF.

CDR3 amino acids: CASSSAGTGTLNQPQHF. The DNA for the CDR3 is TGTGCCAGCAGCTCCGCAGGCACTGGAACTTTGAATCAGCCCCAGCATTTT. V usage is TRBV7-9 and J usage is TRBJ1-5; the D is unclear. Germline V gene sequence: CDR1 SEHNR, CDR2 FQNEAQ (reference sequence). The V gene lost 4 bases and the J gene lost 4 bases, with 20 bases spanning the gap. The CDR3 loop spans 17 amino acids.

This clonotype was detected many times. The chain uses TRBV7-8 and TRBJ2-1; TRBD2 matches at 15 bases. This CDR3 has 16 residues. Germline trimming cut 5 bases from V and 5 bases from J; bases unmatched to any gene: 4. CDR1 is SGHVS and CDR2 is FQNEAQ in the germline V gene. The DNA of the CDR3 is TGTGCCAGCAGCCCTTGGACTAGCGGGAGGGACAATGAGCAGTTCTTC. Its translation: CASSPWTSGRDNEQFF. The full variable domain, rest sourced from reference TRBV7-8 and TRBJ2-1, is GAGVSQSPRYKVAKRGQDVALRCDPISGHVSLFWYQQALGQGPEFLTYFQNEAQLDKSGLPSDRFFAERPEGSVSTLKIQRTQQEDSAVYLCASSPWTSGRDNEQFFGPGTRLTVL.

This clonotype was recorded at least ten times. The chain carries TRBV6-9 and TRBJ2-1; TRBD2 aligns across 12 bases. CDR3 length: 24 amino acids. Germline V gene lookup returns CDR1 MNHGY and CDR2 SVAAGI. V lost 3 bases to trimming and J lost 2 bases; unmatched junction nucleotides: 26. CDR3 nucleotide sequence: TGTGCCAGCAGTTACCCTAAGCGGGTGCTGGCCAACCTGACTAGCGGGAGACCCTACAATGAGCAGTTCTTC. Protein sequence: CASSYPKRVLANLTSGRPYNEQFF.

There are many counts of this clonotype. The genes are TRBV3-1 and TRBJ2-5; D not certain. The germline gives CDR1 LGHDT, CDR2 YNNKEL (reference sequence). V was cut by 1 base and J by 5 bases, with 11 bases left in between. This CDR3 contains 14 residues. The CDR3 DNA reads TGTGCCAGCAGCCAAGGGCAGGCGCGGGAGACCCAGTACTTC. Translating gives CASSQGQARETQYF.